The 15 T cell receptor beta chains below all came from one sample that was sequenced in a study of regulatory T cells in long-lasting Graves disease. Time point here: persistent/refractory GD, antithyroid drugs over 5 years with positive TRAb. Following extraction of RNA from PBMCs, that RNA was used to make the TCR library. Library construction for TCR beta used iRepertoire HTBI primers and Arm-PCR of CDR3 regions. TCRdb redid the calling of the multiplex PCR reads with MiXCR, one entry per CDR3 protein. The profile shows about 470,000 distinct CDR3 sequences, roughly 21% of them singletons. Specimen: peripheral blood mononuclear cells (PBMCs), collected when the disease was refractory, from a patient treated with antithyroid drugs. Source of these receptors: a female donor with Graves disease.

This clonotype occurred many times. The chain is built from TRBV12-3 or TRBV12-4 and TRBJ2-5, with TRBD1 as a possible D gene (6 bases). The V end was cut by 4 bases, the J end by 5 bases, with 17 bases between. The CDR3 consists of 15 residues. The CDR3 DNA reads TGTGCCAGCAGTTACGTTCAGGGGAGACGGGAGACCCAGTACTTC. Its protein product is CASSYVQGRRETQYF.

This clonotype was seen only a few times. The J gene is TRBJ1-1, the V gene TRBV6-5; D call uncertain. The V end was cut by 4 bases, the J end by 5 bases, with 11 bases between. Germline assignment: CDR1 MNHEY and CDR2 SVGAGI. This CDR3 contains 13 residues. The CDR3 sequence: CASSLVQGTEAFF. DNA of the CDR3: TGTGCCAGCAGTTTGGTCCAAGGGACTGAAGCTTTCTTT.

This clonotype was seen ten or more times. This sequence joins TRBV11-2 and TRBJ2-7; D is undetermined. V was trimmed by 4 bases and J by 2 bases, leaving 12 bases between them. The length of the CDR3 is 14 residues. CDR1 is SGHAT and CDR2 is FQNNGV in the germline V gene. The CDR3 reads CASSSYSGTYEQYF. CDR3 in DNA: TGTGCCAGCAGCTCCTACAGTGGAACCTACGAGCAGTACTTC. Full variable domain (rest looked up from reference TRBV11-2 and TRBJ2-7): EAGVAQSPRYKIIEKRQSVAFWCNPISGHATLYWYQQILGQGPKLLIQFQNNGVVDDSQLPKDRFSAERLKGVDSTLKIQPAKLEDSAVYLCASSSYSGTYEQYFGPGTRLTVT.

This clonotype was counted a single time. For the CDR3, the DNA is TGTGCCAGCTGCGAACTAGGCGGGACCTACAATGAGCAGTTCTTC. Amino acid sequence: CASCELGGTYNEQFF. The J gene is TRBJ2-1, the V gene TRBV4-2; a weak D match, TRBD2 (6 bases). CDR3 length: 15 amino acids. The V and J ends lost 8 bases and 2 bases respectively, with 16 bases between them. Germline CDR1 is LGHNA and CDR2 is YNFKEQ.

This chain joins TRBV20-1 and TRBJ2-7; a possible D gene is TRBD2 (5 bases). The CDR3 is made up of 14 amino acids. V lost 3 bases, J lost 3 bases, and 15 bases lay in between. Germline-derived CDR1 and CDR2 are DFQATT and SNEGSKA (reference sequence). CDR3 loop: CSASLIANNYEQYF. Written as DNA, the CDR3 is TGCAGTGCTAGCCTCATAGCGAATAACTACGAGCAGTACTTC.

The chain recombines TRBV7-9 with TRBJ1-4; 7 bases map to TRBD1. J lost 0 bases, V lost 4 bases, and 11 bases had no gene match. CDR1 is SEHNR and CDR2 is FQNEAQ in the germline V gene (reference sequence). The CDR3 sequence is 18 residues long. This CDR3 reads CASSSPSGQYATNEKLFF. CDR3 in DNA: TGTGCCAGCAGCTCCCCCTCGGGACAGTACGCAACTAATGAAAAACTGTTTTTT.

This clonotype showed up many times. The CDR3 DNA reads TGTGCCAGCAGTTTGGGGGGACAGGGAAACGAGCAGTACTTC. It codes for CASSLGGQGNEQYF. J is TRBJ2-7 and V is TRBV28; TRBD1 matches 9 bases. The length of the CDR3 is 14 residues. Trimming at V came to 3 bases and at J to 5 bases, leaving 5 bases not matched to a gene. Per germline, CDR1 MDHEN and CDR2 SYDVKM.

This clonotype has ten or more counts. The chain links TRBV28 to TRBJ1-6; a weak D match, TRBD1 (5 bases). CDR1 MDHEN and CDR2 SYDVKM come from the germline V gene. Trimming left V 6 bases short and J 6 bases short, with 9 bases between. The CDR3 sequence is 13 residues long. The CDR3, as DNA: TGTGCCAGCAGGCGGGGCCTTAATTCACCCCTCCACTTT. Amino acids: CASRRGLNSPLHF.

The V gene is TRBV19, the J gene TRBJ1-3, with D possibly TRBD1 on 6 matching bases. Germline V gives CDR1 LNHDA, CDR2 SQIVND (reference sequence). V was cut by 10 bases and J by 2 bases, with 18 bases left in between. The CDR3 has 15 residues. The CDR3 DNA is TGTGCCACCCGGCCGAACAGGGTAACTGGAAACACCATATATTTT. Its translation is CATRPNRVTGNTIYF. The full variable domain, in which reference TRBV19 and TRBJ1-3 provide the parts outside the CDR3, is DGGITQSPKYLFRKEGQNVTLSCEQNLNHDAMYWYRQDPGQGLRLIYYSQIVNDFQKGDIAEGYSVSREKKESFPLTVTSAQKNPTAFYLCATRPNRVTGNTIYFGEGSWLTVV.

The chain combines TRBV30 with TRBJ1-6, with no clear D. V was shortened by 4 bases and J by 10 bases, with 14 bases between the two germline ends. The germline V gene encodes CDR1 GTSNPN and CDR2 SVGIG (reference sequence). The CDR3 is made up of 13 amino acids. The CDR3 nucleotides are TGTGCCTGGACGGCGGGTTGGGGATCACCCCTCCACTTT. Translating gives CAWTAGWGSPLHF.

This clonotype showed up just a few times. This chain connects TRBV2 to TRBJ1-1; D is possibly TRBD1 (5 bases). Germline loops: CDR1 SNHLY, CDR2 FYNNEI. The V end was cut by 7 bases, the J end by 4 bases, with 13 bases between. This CDR3 has 13 residues. CDR3 sequence: CASTVRETTEAFF. The CDR3 region has the DNA TGTGCCAGCACGGTCAGGGAGACCACTGAAGCTTTCTTT.

This clonotype was seen a few times. The gene calls are TRBV5-1 and TRBJ1-1; D gene uncertain. Deletions cut 0 bases from V and 0 bases from J, with 6 bases between. Per germline, CDR1 SGHRS and CDR2 YFSETQ. CDR3 size: 14 residues. For the CDR3, the DNA is TGCGCCAGCAGCTTGGCCGATATGAACACTGAAGCTTTCTTT. It encodes CASSLADMNTEAFF. Based on the CDR3 plus reference TRBV5-1 and TRBJ1-1, the full variable domain is KAGVTQTPRYLIKTRGQQVTLSCSPISGHRSVSWYQQTPGQGLQFLFEYFSETQRNKGNFPGRFSGRQFSNSRSEMNVSTLELGDSALYLCASSLADMNTEAFFGQGTRLTVV.

This chain joins TRBV6-1 and TRBJ1-2; 9 bases are a match to TRBD1. The CDR3 loop spans 15 amino acids. The J segment lost 1 base and the V segment lost 6 bases, leaving 6 bases of the junction unmatched. Germline CDR1 MNHNS, CDR2 SASEGT. The CDR3 coding sequence is TGTGCCAGCAGAACCGGGACAGGGTTTAACTATGGCTACACCTTC. Protein sequence: CASRTGTGFNYGYTF.

This clonotype was observed once. V usage is TRBV20-1 and J usage is TRBJ1-4; TRBD1 might be the D (6 bases). The V and J ends lost 3 bases and 7 bases respectively, with 15 bases between them. CDR3 length: 14 residues. Germline V CDR1 and CDR2: DFQATT, SNEGSKA (reference sequence). CDR3 region: CSARLRVGAEKLFF. The CDR3 nucleotides are TGCAGTGCTAGGTTACGGGTGGGGGCTGAAAAACTGTTTTTT.

This clonotype appeared many times. The chain links TRBV28 to TRBJ2-7, with D perhaps matching TRBD1 (6 bases). Germline V gene lookup returns CDR1 MDHEN and CDR2 SYDVKM. The V end was cut by 7 bases, the J end by 5 bases, with 18 bases between. The CDR3 extends over 14 amino acids. Written as DNA, the CDR3 is TGTGCCAGCACAAGACAGGCCCCTTTCGACGAGCAGTACTTC. It is translated as CASTRQAPFDEQYF.